This record concerns one T cell receptor beta chain sequence. Antigen unknown. Unique molecular identifiers were carried by the TCR beta cDNA libraries. One entry per CDR3 protein results from TCRdb running MiXCR on the PCR reads. This table has approximately 660,000 distinct CDR3 sequences, approximately 60% appearing once. This record belongs to a study of post-analysis software for immune sequencing data. Findings of the study overall: The five TRBV segments detected at higher frequency in patients than in controls included TRBV5-6, TRBV5-1 and TRBV20-1.

V dropped 3 bases and J dropped 0 bases, with 5 bases sitting between them. The CDR3 has 13 residues. This receptor was obtained from a girl aged 2 to 9 with multiple sclerosis. The specimen sequenced was blood. This chain joins TRBV12-3 or TRBV12-4 and TRBJ1-1; D is ambiguous. This CDR3 is CASSFRMNTEAFF. DNA for the CDR3: TGTGCCAGCAGTTTTCGCATGAACACTGAAGCTTTCTTT.